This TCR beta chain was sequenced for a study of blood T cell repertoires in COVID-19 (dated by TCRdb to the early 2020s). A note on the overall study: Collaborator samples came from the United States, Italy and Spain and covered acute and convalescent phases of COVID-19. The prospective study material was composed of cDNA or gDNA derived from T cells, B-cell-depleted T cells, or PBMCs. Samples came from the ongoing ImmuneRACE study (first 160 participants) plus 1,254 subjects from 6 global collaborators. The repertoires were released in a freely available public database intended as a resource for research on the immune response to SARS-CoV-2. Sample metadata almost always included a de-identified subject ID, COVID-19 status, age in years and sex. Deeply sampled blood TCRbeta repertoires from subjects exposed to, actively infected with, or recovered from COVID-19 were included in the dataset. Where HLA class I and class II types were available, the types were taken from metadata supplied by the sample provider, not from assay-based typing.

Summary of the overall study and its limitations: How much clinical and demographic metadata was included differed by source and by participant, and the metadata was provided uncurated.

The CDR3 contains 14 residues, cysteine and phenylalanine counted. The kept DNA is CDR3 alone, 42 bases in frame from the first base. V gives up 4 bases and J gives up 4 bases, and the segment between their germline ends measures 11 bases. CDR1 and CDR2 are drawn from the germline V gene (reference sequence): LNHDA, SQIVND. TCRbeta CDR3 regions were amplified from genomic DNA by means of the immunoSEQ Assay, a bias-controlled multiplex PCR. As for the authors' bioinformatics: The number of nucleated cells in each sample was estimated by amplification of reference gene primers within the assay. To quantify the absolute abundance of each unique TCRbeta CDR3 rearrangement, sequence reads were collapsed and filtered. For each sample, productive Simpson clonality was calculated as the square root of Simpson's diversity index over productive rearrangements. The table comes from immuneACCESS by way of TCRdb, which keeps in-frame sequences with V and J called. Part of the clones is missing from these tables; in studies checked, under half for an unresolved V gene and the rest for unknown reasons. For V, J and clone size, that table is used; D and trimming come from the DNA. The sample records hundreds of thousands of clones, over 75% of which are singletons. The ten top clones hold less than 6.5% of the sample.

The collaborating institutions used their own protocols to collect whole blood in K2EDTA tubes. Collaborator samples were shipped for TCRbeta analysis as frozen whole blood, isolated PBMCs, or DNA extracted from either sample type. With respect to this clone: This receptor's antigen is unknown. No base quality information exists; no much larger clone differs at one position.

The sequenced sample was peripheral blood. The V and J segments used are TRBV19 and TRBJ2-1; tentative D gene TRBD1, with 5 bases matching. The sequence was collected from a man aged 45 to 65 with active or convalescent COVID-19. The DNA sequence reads TGTGCCAGTAGTAGCCGCCAGGGATACAATGAGCAGTTCTTC. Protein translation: CASSSRQGYNEQFF.